The clone carrying this T cell receptor beta chain was observed a handful of times. Its specificity is unknown. The data stem from a study of cytomegalovirus exposure and HLA in healthy donors. Study observations and caveats: Associated with HLA alleles at 0.05 false discovery rate in a later analysis were 16,951 TCR beta sequences. Further analysis was carried out later, and it showed several of the most significant clusters appearing linked to common viral pathogens.

CDR3 length: 13 residues. CDR1 and CDR2 from the germline V gene are LNHDA and SQIVND (reference sequence). Trimming left V 7 bases short and J 2 bases short, with 8 bases between. It was with 60 Vbeta and 13 Jbeta primers that the PCR ran. The table came from immunoSEQ multiplex PCR; TCRdb's copy has only in-frame clones and leaves some out. The profile shows under 100,000 clones, around 77% of them singletons. The J gene is TRBJ2-2, the V gene TRBV19; no reliable D call. This TCR derives from a man aged 50 to 60 in good health and CMV-seronegative. Sequences were obtained from PBMCs. The CDR3 DNA follows: TGTGCCAGTACCAATCCCAACACCGGGGAGCTGTTTTTT. Its translation is CASTNPNTGELFF.